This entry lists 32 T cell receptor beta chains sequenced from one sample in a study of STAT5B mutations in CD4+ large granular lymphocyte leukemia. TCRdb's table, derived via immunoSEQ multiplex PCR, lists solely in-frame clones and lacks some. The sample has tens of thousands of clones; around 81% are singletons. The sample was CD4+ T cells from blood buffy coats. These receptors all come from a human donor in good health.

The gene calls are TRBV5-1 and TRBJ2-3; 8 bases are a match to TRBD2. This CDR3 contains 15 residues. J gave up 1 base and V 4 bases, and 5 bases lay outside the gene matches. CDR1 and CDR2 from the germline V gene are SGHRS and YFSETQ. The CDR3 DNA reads TGCGCCAGCAGCCGAGCGGGAGATGGCACAGATACGCAGTATTTT. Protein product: CASSRAGDGTDTQYF.

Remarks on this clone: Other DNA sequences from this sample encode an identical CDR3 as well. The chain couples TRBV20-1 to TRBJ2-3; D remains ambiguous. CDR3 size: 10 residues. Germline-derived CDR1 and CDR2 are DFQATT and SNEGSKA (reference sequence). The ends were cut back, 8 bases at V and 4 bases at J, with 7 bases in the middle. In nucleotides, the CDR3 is TGCAGTTCCTTCGCAGATACGCAGTATTTT. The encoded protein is CSSFADTQYF.

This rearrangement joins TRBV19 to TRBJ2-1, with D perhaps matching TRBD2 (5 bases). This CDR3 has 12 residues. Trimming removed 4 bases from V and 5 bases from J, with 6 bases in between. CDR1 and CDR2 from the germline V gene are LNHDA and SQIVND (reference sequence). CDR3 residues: CASSRGDNEQFF. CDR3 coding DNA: TGTGCCAGTAGTAGGGGAGACAATGAGCAGTTCTTC.

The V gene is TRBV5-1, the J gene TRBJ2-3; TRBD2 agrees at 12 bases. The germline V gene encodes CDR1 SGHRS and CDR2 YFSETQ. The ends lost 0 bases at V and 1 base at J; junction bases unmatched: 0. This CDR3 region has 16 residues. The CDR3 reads CASSLGLAGGTDTQYF. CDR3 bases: TGCGCCAGCAGCTTGGGACTAGCGGGGGGCACAGATACGCAGTATTTT.

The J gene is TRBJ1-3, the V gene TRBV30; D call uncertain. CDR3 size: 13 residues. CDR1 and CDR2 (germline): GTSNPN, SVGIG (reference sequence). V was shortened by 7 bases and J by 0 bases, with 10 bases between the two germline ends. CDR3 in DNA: TGTGCCTCCCTGACTGACTCTGGAAACACCATATATTTT. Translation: CASLTDSGNTIYF.

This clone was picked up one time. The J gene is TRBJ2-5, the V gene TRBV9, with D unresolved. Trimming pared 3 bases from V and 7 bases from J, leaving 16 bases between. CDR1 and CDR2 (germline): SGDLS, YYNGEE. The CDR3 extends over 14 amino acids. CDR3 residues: CASSAPYIGRTQYF. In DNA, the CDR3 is TGTGCCAGCAGCGCCCCGTACATCGGCCGGACCCAGTACTTC.

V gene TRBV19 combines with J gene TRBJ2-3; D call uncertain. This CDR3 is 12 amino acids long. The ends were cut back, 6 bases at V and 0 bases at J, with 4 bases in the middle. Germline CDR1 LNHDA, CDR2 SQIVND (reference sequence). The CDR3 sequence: CASRQSTDTQYF. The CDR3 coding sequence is TGTGCCAGTAGACAGAGCACAGATACGCAGTATTTT.

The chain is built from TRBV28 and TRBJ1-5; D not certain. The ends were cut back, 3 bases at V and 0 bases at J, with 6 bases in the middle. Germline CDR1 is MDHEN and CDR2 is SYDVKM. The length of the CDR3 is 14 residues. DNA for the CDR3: TGTGCCAGCAGTTTGGGTAATAGCAATCAGCCCCAGCATTTT. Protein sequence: CASSLGNSNQPQHF.

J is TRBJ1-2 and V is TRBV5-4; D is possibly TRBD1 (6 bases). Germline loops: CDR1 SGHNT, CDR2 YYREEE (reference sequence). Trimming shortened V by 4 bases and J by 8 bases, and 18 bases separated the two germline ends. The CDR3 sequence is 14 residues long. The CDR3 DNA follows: TGTGCCAGCAGCCGGGGAGGTGGGGGGCTCGGCTACACCTTC. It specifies CASSRGGGGLGYTF.

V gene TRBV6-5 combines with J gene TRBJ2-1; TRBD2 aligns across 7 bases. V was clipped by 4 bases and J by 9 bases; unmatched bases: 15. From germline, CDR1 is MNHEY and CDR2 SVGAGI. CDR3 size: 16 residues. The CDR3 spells CASSSSLRTSHFEQFF. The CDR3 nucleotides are TGTGCCAGCAGTTCATCGCTAAGGACTAGTCATTTTGAGCAGTTCTTC.

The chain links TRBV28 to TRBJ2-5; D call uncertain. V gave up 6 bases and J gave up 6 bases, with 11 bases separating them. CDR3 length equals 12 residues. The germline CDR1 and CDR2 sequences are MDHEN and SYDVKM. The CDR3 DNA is TGTGCCAGCAGAGGGAATGGTCAGACCCAGTACTTC. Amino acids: CASRGNGQTQYF.

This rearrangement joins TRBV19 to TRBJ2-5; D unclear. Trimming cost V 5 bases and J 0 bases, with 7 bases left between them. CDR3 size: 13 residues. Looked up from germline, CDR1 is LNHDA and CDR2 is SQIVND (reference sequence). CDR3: CASSSLYQETQYF. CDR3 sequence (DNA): TGTGCCAGTAGTTCCCTGTACCAAGAGACCCAGTACTTC.

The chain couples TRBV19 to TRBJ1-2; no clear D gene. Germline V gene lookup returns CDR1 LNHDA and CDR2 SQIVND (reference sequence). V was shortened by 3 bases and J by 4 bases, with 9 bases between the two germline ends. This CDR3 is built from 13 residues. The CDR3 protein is CASSISPVYGYTF. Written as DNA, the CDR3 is TGTGCCAGTAGTATTAGCCCGGTCTATGGCTACACCTTC.

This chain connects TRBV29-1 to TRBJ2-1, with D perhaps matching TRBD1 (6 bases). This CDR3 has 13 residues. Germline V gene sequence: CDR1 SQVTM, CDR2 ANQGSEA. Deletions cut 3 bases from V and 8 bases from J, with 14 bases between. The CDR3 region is CSVDGGKRYEQFF. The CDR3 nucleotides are TGCAGCGTTGATGGGGGCAAGCGGTATGAGCAGTTCTTC.

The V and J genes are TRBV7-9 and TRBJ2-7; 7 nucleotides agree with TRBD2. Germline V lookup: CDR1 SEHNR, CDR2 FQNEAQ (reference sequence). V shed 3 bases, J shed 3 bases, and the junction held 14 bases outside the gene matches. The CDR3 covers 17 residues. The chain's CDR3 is CASSLGTGTTLLYEQYF. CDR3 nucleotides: TGTGCCAGCAGCTTGGGGACCGGGACTACCTTACTCTACGAGCAGTACTTC.

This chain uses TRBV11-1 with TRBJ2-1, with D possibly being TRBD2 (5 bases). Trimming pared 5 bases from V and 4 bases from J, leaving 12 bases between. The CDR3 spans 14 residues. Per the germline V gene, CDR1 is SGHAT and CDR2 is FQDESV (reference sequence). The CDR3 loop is CASSLEVAYNEQFF. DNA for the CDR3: TGTGCCAGCAGCCTAGAGGTAGCGTACAATGAGCAGTTCTTC.

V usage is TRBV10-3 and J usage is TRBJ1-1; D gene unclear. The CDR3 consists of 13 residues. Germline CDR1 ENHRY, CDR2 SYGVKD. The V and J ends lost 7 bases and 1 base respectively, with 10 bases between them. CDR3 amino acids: CAINSQWNTEAFF. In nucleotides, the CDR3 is TGTGCCATCAATTCACAGTGGAACACTGAAGCTTTCTTT.

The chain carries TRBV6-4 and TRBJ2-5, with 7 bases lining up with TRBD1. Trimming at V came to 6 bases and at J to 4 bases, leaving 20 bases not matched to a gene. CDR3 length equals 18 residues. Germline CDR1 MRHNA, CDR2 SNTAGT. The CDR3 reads CASSDPVPRTGGPETQYF. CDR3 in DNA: TGTGCCAGCAGCGATCCGGTTCCCAGGACAGGTGGGCCAGAGACCCAGTACTTC.

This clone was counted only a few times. The CDR3 region has the DNA TGTGCCAGCAGCTCGGGACTAGCGGGAGGGCCTAATACCGGGGAGCTGTTTTTT. This encodes CASSSGLAGGPNTGELFF. The chain carries TRBV7-3 and TRBJ2-2, with 16 bases identical to TRBD2. This CDR3 comprises 18 residues. CDR1 is SGHTA, CDR2 FQGTGA, per germline. V was pared by 4 bases and J by 5 bases, with 7 bases of the junction left unmatched.

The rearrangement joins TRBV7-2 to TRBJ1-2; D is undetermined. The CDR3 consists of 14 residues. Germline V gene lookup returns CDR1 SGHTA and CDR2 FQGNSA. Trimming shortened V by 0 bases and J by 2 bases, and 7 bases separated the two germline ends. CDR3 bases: TGTGCCAGCAGCTTAGCCCCGGGGAACTATGGCTACACCTTC. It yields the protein CASSLAPGNYGYTF.

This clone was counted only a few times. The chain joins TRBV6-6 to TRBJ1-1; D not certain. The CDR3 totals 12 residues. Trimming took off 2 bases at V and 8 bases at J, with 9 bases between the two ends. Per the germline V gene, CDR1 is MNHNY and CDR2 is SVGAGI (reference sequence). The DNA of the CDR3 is TGTGCCAGCAGTTACCGGACCCTAGAAGCTTTCTTT. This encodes CASSYRTLEAFF.

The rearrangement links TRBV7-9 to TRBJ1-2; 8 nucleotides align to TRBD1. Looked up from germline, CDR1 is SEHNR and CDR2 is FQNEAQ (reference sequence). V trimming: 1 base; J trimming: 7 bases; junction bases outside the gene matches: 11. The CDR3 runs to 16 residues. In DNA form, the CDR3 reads TGTGCCAGCAGCTTAGGATCAACAGGGGGACGGGTTGGCTACACCTTC. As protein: CASSLGSTGGRVGYTF.

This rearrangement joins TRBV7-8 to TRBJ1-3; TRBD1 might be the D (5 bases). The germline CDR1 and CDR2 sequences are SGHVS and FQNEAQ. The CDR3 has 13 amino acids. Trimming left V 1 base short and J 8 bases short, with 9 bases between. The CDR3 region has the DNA TGTGCCAGCAGCTTAGTCGGGGGAGACACCATATATTTT. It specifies CASSLVGGDTIYF.

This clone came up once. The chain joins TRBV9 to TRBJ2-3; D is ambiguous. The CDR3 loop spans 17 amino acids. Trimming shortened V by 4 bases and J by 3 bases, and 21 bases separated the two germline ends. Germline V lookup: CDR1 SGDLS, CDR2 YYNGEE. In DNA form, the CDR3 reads TGTGCCAGCAGCTCACGTCCCAGGTGGCCCCTTACAGATACGCAGTATTTT. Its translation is CASSSRPRWPLTDTQYF.

CDR3 amino acids: CASSIGVGLSPEINGEQYF. CDR3 nucleotide sequence: TGTGCCAGTAGTATAGGAGTAGGACTTTCACCGGAGATCAATGGCGAGCAGTACTTC. V usage is TRBV19 and J usage is TRBJ2-7; TRBD2 is a possible D gene (5 bases). This CDR3 region has 19 residues. The V gene lost 1 base and the J gene lost 6 bases, with 28 bases spanning the gap. Germline V gene data show CDR1 as LNHDA and CDR2 as SQIVND (reference sequence).

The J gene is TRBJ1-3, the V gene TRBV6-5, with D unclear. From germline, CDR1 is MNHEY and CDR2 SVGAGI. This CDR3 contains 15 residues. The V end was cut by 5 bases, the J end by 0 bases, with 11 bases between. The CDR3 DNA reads TGTGCCAGCAGTCTACAAGGCCTCTCTGGAAACACCATATATTTT. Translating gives CASSLQGLSGNTIYF.

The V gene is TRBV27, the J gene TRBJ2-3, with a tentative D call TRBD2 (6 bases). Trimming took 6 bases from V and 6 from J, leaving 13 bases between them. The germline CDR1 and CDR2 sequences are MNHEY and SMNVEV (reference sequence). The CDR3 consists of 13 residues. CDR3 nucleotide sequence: TGTGCCAGCAGACGACCCGCGGGGGATACGCAGTATTTT. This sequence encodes CASRRPAGDTQYF.

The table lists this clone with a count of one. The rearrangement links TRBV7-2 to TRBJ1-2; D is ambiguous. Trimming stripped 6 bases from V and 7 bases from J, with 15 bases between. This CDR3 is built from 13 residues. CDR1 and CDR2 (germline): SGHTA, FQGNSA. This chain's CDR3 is CASSQGQTGGYTF. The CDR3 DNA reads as TGTGCCAGCAGTCAAGGCCAGACGGGTGGCTACACCTTC.

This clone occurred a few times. The CDR3 DNA reads as TGTGCCAGCAGCTTTACGGCTAGCTCCTACGAGCAGTACTTC. Encoded protein: CASSFTASSYEQYF. The gene calls are TRBV7-9 and TRBJ2-7, with D unclear. Germline CDR1 is SEHNR and CDR2 is FQNEAQ (reference sequence). The CDR3 sequence is 14 residues long. Trimming left V 3 bases short and J 0 bases short, with 9 bases between.

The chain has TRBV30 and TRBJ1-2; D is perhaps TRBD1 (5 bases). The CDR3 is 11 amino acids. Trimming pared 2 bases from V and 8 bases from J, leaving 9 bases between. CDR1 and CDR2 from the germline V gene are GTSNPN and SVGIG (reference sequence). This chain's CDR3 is CAWSLQGGYTF. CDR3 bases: TGTGCCTGGAGTTTGCAGGGCGGCTACACCTTC. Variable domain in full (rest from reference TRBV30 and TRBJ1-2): SQTIHQWPATLVQPVGSPLSLECTVEGTSNPNLYWYRQAAGRGLQLLFYSVGIGQISSEVPQNLSASRPQDRQFILSSKKLLLSDSGFYLCAWSLQGGYTFGSGTRLTVV.

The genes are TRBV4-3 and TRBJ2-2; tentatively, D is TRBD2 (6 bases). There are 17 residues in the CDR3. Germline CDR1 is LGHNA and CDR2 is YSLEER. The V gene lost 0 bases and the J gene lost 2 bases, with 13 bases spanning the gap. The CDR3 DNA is TGCGCCAGCAGCCAAGAACCTGCGGGAATAAACACCGGGGAGCTGTTTTTT. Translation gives CASSQEPAGINTGELFF.

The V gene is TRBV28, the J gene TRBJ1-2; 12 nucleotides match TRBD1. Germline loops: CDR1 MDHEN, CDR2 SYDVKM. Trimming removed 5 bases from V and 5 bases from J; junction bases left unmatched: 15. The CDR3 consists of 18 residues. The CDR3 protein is CASSLLGTGGPYWYGYTF. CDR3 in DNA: TGTGCCAGCAGTCTCTTAGGGACAGGGGGCCCATATTGGTATGGCTACACCTTC.